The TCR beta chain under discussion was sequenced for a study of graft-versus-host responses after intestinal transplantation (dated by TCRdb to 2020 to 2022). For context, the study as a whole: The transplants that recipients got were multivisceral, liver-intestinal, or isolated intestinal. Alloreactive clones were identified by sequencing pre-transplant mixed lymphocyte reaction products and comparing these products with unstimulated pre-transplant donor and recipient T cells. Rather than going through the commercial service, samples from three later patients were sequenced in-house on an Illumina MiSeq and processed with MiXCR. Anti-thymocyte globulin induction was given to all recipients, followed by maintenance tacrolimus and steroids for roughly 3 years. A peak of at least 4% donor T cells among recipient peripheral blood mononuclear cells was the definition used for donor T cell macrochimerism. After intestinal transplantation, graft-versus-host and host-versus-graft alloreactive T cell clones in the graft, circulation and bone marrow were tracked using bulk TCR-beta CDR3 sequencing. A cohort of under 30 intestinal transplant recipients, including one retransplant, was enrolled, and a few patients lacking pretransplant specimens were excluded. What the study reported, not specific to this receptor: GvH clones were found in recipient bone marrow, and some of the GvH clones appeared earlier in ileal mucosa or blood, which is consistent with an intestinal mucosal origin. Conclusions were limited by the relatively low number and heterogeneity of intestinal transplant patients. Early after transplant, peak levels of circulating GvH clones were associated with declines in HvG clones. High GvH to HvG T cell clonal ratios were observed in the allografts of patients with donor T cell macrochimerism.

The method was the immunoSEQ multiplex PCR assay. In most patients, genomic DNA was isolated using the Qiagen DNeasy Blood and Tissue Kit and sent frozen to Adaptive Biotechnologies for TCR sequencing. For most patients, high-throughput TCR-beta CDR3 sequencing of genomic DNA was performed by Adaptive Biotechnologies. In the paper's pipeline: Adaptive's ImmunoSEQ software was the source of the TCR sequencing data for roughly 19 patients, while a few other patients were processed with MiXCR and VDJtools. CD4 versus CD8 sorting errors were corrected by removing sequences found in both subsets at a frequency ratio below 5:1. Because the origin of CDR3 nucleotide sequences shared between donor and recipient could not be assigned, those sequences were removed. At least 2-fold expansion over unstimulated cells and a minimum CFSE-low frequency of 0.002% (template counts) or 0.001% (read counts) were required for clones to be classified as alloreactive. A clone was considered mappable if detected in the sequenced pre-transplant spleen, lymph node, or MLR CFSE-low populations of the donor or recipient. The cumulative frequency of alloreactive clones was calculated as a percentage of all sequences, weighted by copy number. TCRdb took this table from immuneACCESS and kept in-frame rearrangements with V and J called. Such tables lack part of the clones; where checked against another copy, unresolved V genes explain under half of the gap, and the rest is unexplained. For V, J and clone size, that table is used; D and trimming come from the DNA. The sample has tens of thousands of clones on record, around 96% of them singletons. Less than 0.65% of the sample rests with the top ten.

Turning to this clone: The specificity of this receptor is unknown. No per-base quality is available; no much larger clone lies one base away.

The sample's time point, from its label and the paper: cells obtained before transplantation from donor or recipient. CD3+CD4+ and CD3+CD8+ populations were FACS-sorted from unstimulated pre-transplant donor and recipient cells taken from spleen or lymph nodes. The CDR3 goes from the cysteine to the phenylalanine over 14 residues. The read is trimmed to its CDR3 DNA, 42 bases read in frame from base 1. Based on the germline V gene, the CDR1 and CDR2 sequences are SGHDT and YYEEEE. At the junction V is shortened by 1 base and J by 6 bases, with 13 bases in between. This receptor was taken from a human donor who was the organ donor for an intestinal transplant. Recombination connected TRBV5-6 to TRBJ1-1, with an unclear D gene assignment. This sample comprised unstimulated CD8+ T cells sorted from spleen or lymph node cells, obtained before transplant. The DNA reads TGTGCCAGCAGCTTGTACAAGGGAGTGGCTGAAGCTTTCTTT. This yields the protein CASSLYKGVAEAFF.